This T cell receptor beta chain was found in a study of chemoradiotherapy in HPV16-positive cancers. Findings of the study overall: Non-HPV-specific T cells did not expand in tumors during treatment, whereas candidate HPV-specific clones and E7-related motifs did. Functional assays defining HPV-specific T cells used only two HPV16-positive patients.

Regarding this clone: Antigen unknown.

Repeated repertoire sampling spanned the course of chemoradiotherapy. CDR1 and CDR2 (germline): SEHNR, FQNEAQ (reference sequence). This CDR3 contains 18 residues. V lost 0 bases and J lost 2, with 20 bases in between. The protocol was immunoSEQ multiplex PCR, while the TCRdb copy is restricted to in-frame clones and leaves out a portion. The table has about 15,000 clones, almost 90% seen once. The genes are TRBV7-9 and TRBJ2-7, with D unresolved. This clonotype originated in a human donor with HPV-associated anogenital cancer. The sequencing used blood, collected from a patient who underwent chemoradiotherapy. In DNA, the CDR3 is TGTGCCAGCAGCTTAGCGTTAGCTACAGAACGAAGACCCTACGAGCAGTACTTC. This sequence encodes CASSLALATERRPYEQYF.